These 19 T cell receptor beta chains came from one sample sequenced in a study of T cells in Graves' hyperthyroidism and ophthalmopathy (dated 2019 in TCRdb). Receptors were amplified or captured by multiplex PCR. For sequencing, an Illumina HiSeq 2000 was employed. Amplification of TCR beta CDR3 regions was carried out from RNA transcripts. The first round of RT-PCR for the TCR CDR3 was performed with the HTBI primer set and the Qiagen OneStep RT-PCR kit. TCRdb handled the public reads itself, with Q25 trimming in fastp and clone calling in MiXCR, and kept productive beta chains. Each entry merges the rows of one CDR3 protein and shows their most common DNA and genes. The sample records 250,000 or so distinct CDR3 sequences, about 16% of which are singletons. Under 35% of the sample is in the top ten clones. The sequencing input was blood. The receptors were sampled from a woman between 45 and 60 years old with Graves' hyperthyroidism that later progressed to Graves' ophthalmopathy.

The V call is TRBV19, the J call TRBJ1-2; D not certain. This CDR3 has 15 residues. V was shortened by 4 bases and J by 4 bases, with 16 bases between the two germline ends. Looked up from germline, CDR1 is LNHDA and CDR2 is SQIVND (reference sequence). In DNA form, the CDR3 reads TGTGCCAGTAGTACCGACGCTGCCGTTGCCTATGGCTACACCTTC. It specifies CASSTDAAVAYGYTF.

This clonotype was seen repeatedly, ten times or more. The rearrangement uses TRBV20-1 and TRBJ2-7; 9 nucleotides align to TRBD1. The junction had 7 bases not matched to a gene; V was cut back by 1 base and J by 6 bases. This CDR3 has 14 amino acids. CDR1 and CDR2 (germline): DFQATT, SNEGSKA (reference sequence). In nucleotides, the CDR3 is TGCAGTGCTAGAGGTGGGACAGGGCTGGGCGAGCAGTACTTC. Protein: CSARGGTGLGEQYF.

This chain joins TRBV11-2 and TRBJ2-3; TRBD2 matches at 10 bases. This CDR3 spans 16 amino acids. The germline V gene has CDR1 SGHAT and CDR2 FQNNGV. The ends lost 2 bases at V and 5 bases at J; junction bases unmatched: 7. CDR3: CASSLYLAGEGDTQYF. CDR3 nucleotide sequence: TGTGCCAGCAGCTTATACCTAGCGGGAGAAGGAGATACGCAGTATTTT.

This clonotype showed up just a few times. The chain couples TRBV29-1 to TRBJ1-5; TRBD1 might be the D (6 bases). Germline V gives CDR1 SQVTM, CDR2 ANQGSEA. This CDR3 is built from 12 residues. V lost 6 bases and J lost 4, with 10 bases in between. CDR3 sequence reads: CSVRTANQPQHF. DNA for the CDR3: TGCAGCGTCCGGACAGCAAATCAGCCCCAGCATTTT.

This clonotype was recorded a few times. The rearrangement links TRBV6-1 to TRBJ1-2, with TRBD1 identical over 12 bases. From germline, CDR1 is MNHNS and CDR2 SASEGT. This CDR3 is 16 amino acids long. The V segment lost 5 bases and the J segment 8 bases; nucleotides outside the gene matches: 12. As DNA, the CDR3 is TGTGCCAGCAGTTCGTTTCCGGGACAGGGGGCGCCGGGCTACACCTTC. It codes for CASSSFPGQGAPGYTF.

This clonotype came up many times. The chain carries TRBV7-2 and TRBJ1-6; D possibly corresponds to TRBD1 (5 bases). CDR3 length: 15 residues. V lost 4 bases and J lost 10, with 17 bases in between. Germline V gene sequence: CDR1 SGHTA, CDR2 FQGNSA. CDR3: CASSYPGANGSPLHF. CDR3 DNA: TGTGCCAGCAGCTATCCCGGGGCTAATGGCTCACCCCTCCACTTT.

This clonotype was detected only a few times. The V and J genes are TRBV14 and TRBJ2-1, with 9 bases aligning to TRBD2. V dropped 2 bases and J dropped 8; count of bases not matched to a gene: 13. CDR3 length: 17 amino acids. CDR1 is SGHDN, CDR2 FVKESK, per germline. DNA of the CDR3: TGTGCCAGCAGCCAACTTCGGTTAGCGGGAGTATGGCATGAGCAGTTCTTC. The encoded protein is CASSQLRLAGVWHEQFF.

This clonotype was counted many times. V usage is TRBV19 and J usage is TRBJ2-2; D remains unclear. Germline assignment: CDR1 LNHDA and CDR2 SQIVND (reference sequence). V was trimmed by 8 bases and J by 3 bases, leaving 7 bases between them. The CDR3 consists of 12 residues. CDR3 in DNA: TGTGCCAGTTTTAGATACACCGGGGAGCTGTTTTTT. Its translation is CASFRYTGELFF.

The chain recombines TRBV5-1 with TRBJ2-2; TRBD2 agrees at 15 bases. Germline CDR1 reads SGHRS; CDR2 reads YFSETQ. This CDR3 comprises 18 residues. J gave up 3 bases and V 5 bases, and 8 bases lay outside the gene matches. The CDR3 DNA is TGCGCCAGCAGTGCCGGACTAGCGGGAGGGCCAGACACCGGGGAGCTGTTTTTT. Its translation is CASSAGLAGGPDTGELFF.

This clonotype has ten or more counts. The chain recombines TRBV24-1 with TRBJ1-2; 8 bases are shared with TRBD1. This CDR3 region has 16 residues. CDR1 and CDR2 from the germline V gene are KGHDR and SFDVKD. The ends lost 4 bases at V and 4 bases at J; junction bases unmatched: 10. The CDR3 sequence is CATSDPTGDWLYGYTF. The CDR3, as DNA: TGTGCCACCAGTGACCCGACAGGGGATTGGCTCTATGGCTACACCTTC.

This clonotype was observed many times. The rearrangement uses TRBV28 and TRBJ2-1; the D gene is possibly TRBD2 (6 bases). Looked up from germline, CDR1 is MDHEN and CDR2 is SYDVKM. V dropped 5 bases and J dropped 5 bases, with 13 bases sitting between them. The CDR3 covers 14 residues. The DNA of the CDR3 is TGTGCCAGCAGTGTCGGGAGCGGTAACAATGAGCAGTTCTTC. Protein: CASSVGSGNNEQFF. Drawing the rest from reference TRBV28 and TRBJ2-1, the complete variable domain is DVKVTQSSRYLVKRTGEKVFLECVQDMDHENMFWYRQDPGLGLRLIYFSYDVKMKEKGDIPEGYSVSREKKERFSLILESASTNQTSMYLCASSVGSGNNEQFFGPGTRLTVL.

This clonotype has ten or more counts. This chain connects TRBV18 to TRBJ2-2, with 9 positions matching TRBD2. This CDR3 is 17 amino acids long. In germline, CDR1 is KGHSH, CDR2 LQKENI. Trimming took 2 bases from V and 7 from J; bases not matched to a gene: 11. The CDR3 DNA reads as TGTGCCAGCTCACCAAGCATAGCGGGAGTATCGAGCGGGGAGCTGTTTTTT. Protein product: CASSPSIAGVSSGELFF.

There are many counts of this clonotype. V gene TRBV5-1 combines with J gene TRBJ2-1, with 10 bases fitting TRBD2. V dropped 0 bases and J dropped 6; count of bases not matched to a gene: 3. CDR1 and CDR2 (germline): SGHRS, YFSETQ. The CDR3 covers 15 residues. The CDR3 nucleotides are TGCGCCAGCAGCTTGGTCCCTAGCGGGAGCAATGAGCAGTTCTTC. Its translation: CASSLVPSGSNEQFF.

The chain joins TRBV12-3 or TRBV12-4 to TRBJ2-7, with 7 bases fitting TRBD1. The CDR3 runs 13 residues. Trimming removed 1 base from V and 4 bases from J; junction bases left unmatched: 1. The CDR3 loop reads CASSLVGQYEQYF. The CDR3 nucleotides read TGTGCCAGCAGTTTAGTGGGACAGTACGAGCAGTACTTC.

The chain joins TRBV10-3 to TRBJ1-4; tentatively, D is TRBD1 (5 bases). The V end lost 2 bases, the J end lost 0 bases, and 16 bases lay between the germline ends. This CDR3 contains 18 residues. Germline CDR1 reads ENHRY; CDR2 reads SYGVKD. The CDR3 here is CAISEKWGPPATNEKLFF. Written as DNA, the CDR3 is TGTGCCATCAGTGAGAAGTGGGGACCCCCTGCAACTAATGAAAAACTGTTTTTT.

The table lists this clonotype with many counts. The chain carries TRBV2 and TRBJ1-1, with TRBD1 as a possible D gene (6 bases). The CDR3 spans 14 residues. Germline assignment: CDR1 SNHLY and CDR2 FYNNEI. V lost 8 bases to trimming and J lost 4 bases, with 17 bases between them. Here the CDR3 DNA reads TGTGCCAGCCCTCGGGGGGCCCTCCCCACTGAAGCTTTCTTT. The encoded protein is CASPRGALPTEAFF.

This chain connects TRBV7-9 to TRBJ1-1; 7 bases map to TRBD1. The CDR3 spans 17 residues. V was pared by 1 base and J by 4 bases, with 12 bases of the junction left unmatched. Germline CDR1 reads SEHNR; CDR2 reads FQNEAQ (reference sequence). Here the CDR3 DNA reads TGTGCCAGCAGCTTAGGGTACATCGACAGGGCGGTCACTGAAGCTTTCTTT. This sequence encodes CASSLGYIDRAVTEAFF.

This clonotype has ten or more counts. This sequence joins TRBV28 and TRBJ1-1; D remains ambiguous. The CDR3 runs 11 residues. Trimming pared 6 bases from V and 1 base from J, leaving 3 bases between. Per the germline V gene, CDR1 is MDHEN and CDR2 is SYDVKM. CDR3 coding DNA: TGTGCCAGCAGCCAGAACACTGAAGCTTTCTTT. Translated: CASSQNTEAFF.

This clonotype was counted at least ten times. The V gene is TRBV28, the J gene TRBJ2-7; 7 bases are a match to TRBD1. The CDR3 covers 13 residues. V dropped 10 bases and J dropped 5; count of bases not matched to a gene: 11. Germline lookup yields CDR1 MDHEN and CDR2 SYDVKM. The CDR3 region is CAILGGAGDEQYF. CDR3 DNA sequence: TGTGCCATCCTAGGGGGCGCGGGCGACGAGCAGTACTTC.